The rows below give T cell receptor beta chains drawn from one sample of a study of Ad26.COV2.S vaccination and SARS-CoV-2 variants. The table came from immunoSEQ multiplex PCR; TCRdb's copy has only in-frame clones and leaves some out. The data show about 350,000 clones, around 89% seen once. Sequenced here: peripheral blood, sampled in a trial of Ad26.COV2.S vaccine versus placebo. The receptors were gathered from a person between 18 and 65 years old who received the Ad26.COV2.S COVID-19 vaccine or a placebo. CDR3s include the opening cysteine and the closing phenylalanine or tryptophan. D genes are given only for firm matches. Expanded clones are given a class, and other clones once, few, many or no size at all.

>TRBJ2-7|.|.|TRBV5-5
TGTGCCAGCAGCTTGGACACATACGAGCAGTACTTC
CASSLDTYEQYF
>TRBJ1-5|.|.|TRBV28
TGTGCCAGCAGTCCTTCTCTAAATCAGCCCCAGCATTTT
CASSPSLNQPQHF
>TRBJ2-7|.|once|TRBV10-3
TGTGCCATCAGTGACACAGCGTACGAGCAGTACTTC
CAISDTAYEQYF
>TRBJ2-1|TRBD1|.|TRBV5-1
TGCGCCAGCAGCAAGACAGGGGGCGGCTACAATGAGCAGTTCTTC
CASSKTGGGYNEQFF
>TRBJ2-1|TRBD2|.|TRBV3-1/TRBV3-2
TGTGCCAGCAGCCAAGATAGGGGGACTAGCGGCTCCTACAATGAGCAGTTCTTC
CASSQDRGTSGSYNEQFF
>TRBJ2-1|.|.|TRBV4-1
TGCGCCAGCAGCCAAGATGTGGGGGGCCAGTTCTTC
CASSQDVGGQFF
>TRBJ1-5|.|few|TRBV19
TGTGCCAGTAGCCAGCGGCAGGGCCGCAATCAGCCCCAGCATTTT
CASSQRQGRNQPQHF
>TRBJ2-3|.|.|TRBV9
TGTGCCAGCAGCGTAACTAGCACAGATACGCAGTATTTT
CASSVTSTDTQYF
>TRBJ1-4|.|.|TRBV4-2
TGTGCCAGCAGCCAGGGGGGGACAAGGGAGGATGAAAAACTGTTTTTT
CASSQGGTREDEKLFF
>TRBJ1-2|.|.|TRBV28
TGTGCCAGCAGTTCCCAAGGAGCTAACTATGGCTACACCTTC
CASSSQGANYGYTF
>TRBJ2-7|.|once|TRBV21-1
TGTGCCAGCACCCGGACAGGGGAAACCTACGAGCAGTACTTC
CASTRTGETYEQYF
>TRBJ2-1|TRBD2|.|TRBV4-1
TGCGCCAGCAGCCAAGAATCGGGGGGGGCTTCCTACAATGAGCAGTTCTTC
CASSQESGGASYNEQFF
>TRBJ1-1|.|once|TRBV6-6
TGTGCCAGCAGGGACTCTCTGATGAACACTGAAGCTTTCTTT
CASRDSLMNTEAFF
>TRBJ2-7|.|.|TRBV5-4
TGTGCCAGCAGCTTGGGACAGGTGGGCTACGAGCAGTACTTC
CASSLGQVGYEQYF
>TRBJ1-5|.|.|TRBV24-1
TGTGCCACCAGTGATTCGCCTCTTTACGGTGAAATGGATCAGCCCCAGCATTTT
CATSDSPLYGEMDQPQHF
>TRBJ1-1|.|.|TRBV5-5
TGTGCCAGCAGCCCTTCGCCCGGGGAGAACACTGAAGCTTTCTTT
CASSPSPGENTEAFF
>TRBJ2-2|.|.|TRBV7-9
TGTGCCAGCAGCTTTCCGGGGTGGCAGCCCACCGGGGAGCTGTTTTTT
CASSFPGWQPTGELFF
>TRBJ2-1|.|.|TRBV18
TGTGCCAGCTCACCACCAAGCTACAATGAGCAGTTCTTC
CASSPPSYNEQFF
>TRBJ1-5|.|.|TRBV19
TGTGCCAGTAGTATAGAAGGGCAGATACACCAGCCCCAGCATTTT
CASSIEGQIHQPQHF
>TRBJ2-5|.|.|TRBV4-2
TGTGCCAGCAGCCAAGATGCCAGTAAAGAGACCCAGTACTTC
CASSQDASKETQYF
>TRBJ2-3|.|.|TRBV12-3/TRBV12-4
TGTGCCAGCAGTTTACGGGTCACAGATACGCAGTATTTT
CASSLRVTDTQYF
>TRBJ2-5|TRBD2|.|TRBV3-1/TRBV3-2
TGTGCCAGCAGCCAAGATAATAGCGGGGGGTCAGAGACCCAGTACTTC
CASSQDNSGGSETQYF
>TRBJ1-4|.|.|TRBV5-1
TGCGCCAGCAGCTTGGGATCTAATGAAAAACTGTTTTTT
CASSLGSNEKLFF
>TRBJ1-5|.|.|TRBV7-9
TGTGCCAGCAGCTTTCCCCGGGGGTCACCCTATAGCAATCAGCCCCAGCATTTT
CASSFPRGSPYSNQPQHF
>TRBJ2-1|.|.|TRBV24-1
TGTGCCACCAGCACCGGGAACGATGAGCAGTTCTTC
CATSTGNDEQFF
>TRBJ1-5|.|.|TRBV27
TGTGCCAGCAGTTTTTTTATGGGAATGAATCAGCCCCAGCATTTT
CASSFFMGMNQPQHF
>TRBJ2-7|.|.|TRBV20-1
TGCAGTGTCGGGCAGGGCTACGAGCAGTACTTC
CSVGQGYEQYF
>TRBJ2-3|.|once|TRBV12-3/TRBV12-4
TGTGCCAGCAGCGTAGGGTACGATACGCAGTATTTT
CASSVGYDTQYF
>TRBJ2-3|.|.|TRBV11-3
TGTGCCAGCAGCTCGGGACGGATAACTCCAGATACGCAGTATTTT
CASSSGRITPDTQYF
>TRBJ2-7|.|few|TRBV7-9
TGTGCCAGCAGCTTAGCAGGAAGCGGCCAGCGCTACGAGCAGTACTTC
CASSLAGSGQRYEQYF
>TRBJ2-5|TRBD2|.|TRBV5-8
TGTGCCAGCAGCTTGTTTGCTAGCGGGAGAGGTGGAGAGACCCAGTACTTC
CASSLFASGRGGETQYF
>TRBJ2-7|.|.|TRBV6-1
TGTGCCAGCAGTGAAGGGGCAGGGCATCTTTACGAGCAGTACTTC
CASSEGAGHLYEQYF
>TRBJ2-2|TRBD2|medium-sized|TRBV5-6
TGTGCCAGCAGCTTACCGGGACTAGCGGACTCCGGGGAGCTGTTTTTT
CASSLPGLADSGELFF
>TRBJ2-7|TRBD1|.|TRBV5-6
TGTGCCAGCAGCAAGACAGGGTACTTGGGCGAGCAGTACTTC
CASSKTGYLGEQYF
>TRBJ2-2|.|.|TRBV4-1
TGCGCCAGCAGCCAGGAAGCAGGGTCCACCGGGGAGCTGTTTTTT
CASSQEAGSTGELFF
>TRBJ1-2|.|.|TRBV5-6
TGTGCCAGCAGCTTCGGGGGAAGATATGGCTACACCTTC
CASSFGGRYGYTF
>TRBJ2-3|.|.|TRBV25-1
TGTGCCAGCACCCCATCTAGTGGACTATCGGGTACGCAGTATTTT
CASTPSSGLSGTQYF
>TRBJ1-3|.|once|TRBV7-9
TGTGCCAGCAGCAGGGAGAGTGGTGGAAACACCATATATTTT
CASSRESGGNTIYF
>TRBJ1-6|.|.|TRBV18
TGTGCCAGCTCACCCCTCATGAGCGGGTCAGGGGATCATTCACCCCTCCACTTT
CASSPLMSGSGDHSPLHF
>TRBJ2-3|.|.|TRBV24-1
TGTGCCACCAGTGATAGGATTAGCACAGATACGCAGTATTTT
CATSDRISTDTQYF
>TRBJ1-3|.|.|TRBV6-1
TGTGCCAGCAGTGAAGCGTGGTTTTCGGGGACTGGAAACACCATATATTTT
CASSEAWFSGTGNTIYF
>TRBJ2-1|TRBD2|.|TRBV7-9
TGTGCCAGCAGCTTCCTCAGCGGGGTCTACAATGAGCAGTTCTTC
CASSFLSGVYNEQFF
>TRBJ1-1|.|.|TRBV6-5
TGTGCCAGCAGCCAGACAGGGAACACTGAAGCTTTCTTT
CASSQTGNTEAFF
>TRBJ2-2|.|.|TRBV7-8
TGTGCCAGCAGCTTTATAGTTCGACTAGAAATAAACGGGGAGCTGTTTTTT
CASSFIVRLEINGELFF
>TRBJ1-5|.|.|TRBV4-2
TGTGCCAGCAGCCAAGATAGGGGGGTCGATCAGCCCCAGCATTTT
CASSQDRGVDQPQHF
>TRBJ2-1|.|many|TRBV5-8
TGTGCCAGCAGCTTGGATATGGACACGGTCAAGAATGAGCAGTTCTTC
CASSLDMDTVKNEQFF
>TRBJ1-2|TRBD1|.|TRBV7-9
TGTGCCAGCAGACGGGACAGGGCACCCTACACCTTC
CASRRDRAPYTF
>TRBJ1-4|.|.|TRBV4-2
TGTGCCAGCAGCCACCCCAGTAATGAAAAACTGTTTTTT
CASSHPSNEKLFF
>TRBJ1-1|TRBD1|once|TRBV3-1/TRBV3-2
TGTGCCAGCAGCCAAGAAAACAGGGGCACTGAAGCTTTCTTT
CASSQENRGTEAFF
>TRBJ1-2|TRBD1|.|TRBV19
TGTGCCAGTAGTATAGTCCTAGCGGCAGGGGGCTACGCTGGCTACACCTTC
CASSIVLAAGGYAGYTF
>TRBJ1-2|.|.|TRBV28
TGTGCCAGCGGGGTAGGGACGCAGAACTATGGCTACACCTTC
CASGVGTQNYGYTF
>TRBJ1-1|TRBD1|.|TRBV18
TGTGCCAGCTCACCCTTGCCTCAGGGGGACAACACTGAAGCTTTCTTT
CASSPLPQGDNTEAFF
>TRBJ2-2|TRBD2|few|TRBV19
TGTGCCAGTAGCCTACTAGCGGGAGGATCCGGGGAGCTGTTTTTT
CASSLLAGGSGELFF
>TRBJ2-7|.|few|TRBV20-1
TGCAGTGCTAGAGTTGGGTACGAGCAGTACTTC
CSARVGYEQYF
>TRBJ2-2|TRBD1|.|TRBV3-1/TRBV3-2
TGTGCCAGCAGCCCAACCGGACAGGGAAACACCGGGGAGCTGTTTTTT
CASSPTGQGNTGELFF